The sequence of this TCR beta chain was determined in a study of blood T cell repertoires in COVID-19. Looking at the study overall: Samples taken during acute and convalescent COVID-19 were collected in the United States, Italy and Spain.

The assay was immunoSEQ multiplex PCR, and TCRdb's table has in-frame clones only and misses some. The sample lists around 270,000 clones; approximately 88% were seen once. Assignment of participants to cohorts was predicated upon participant-reported clinical history. In the 2 weeks before study entry, exposed participants met a COVID-19 case, which was PCR-confirmed or clinician-diagnosed. The germline V gene encodes CDR1 KGHSH and CDR2 LQKENI. The CDR3 length is 14 residues. With 3 bases removed from V and 5 bases from J, the gap between germline ends came to 10 bases. J is TRBJ2-2 and V is TRBV18; D remains unclear. The clonotype originates from a woman between 35 and 50 years old who had been exposed to COVID-19. Sequencing was done on a sample of PBMCs or T cells enriched from blood (not recorded which). The CDR3 bases are TGTGCCAGCTCACCGCCGGGTCGAACCGGGGAGCTGTTTTTT. Translated: CASSPPGRTGELFF.